These 27 T cell receptor beta chains came from one sample sequenced in a study of T-cell memory formation after mild COVID-19. TCRdb re-called the 5' RACE reads through MiXCR, storing one row per CDR3 protein. Of about 560,000 distinct CDR3 sequences listed, roughly 17% are singletons. Source material: PBMCs or a T cell subset sorted from them (not recorded which). The receptors originated from an adult woman who had mild COVID-19 (a few samples of this study predate the infection). Cell type and time point are not known.

This sequence joins TRBV12-5 and TRBJ2-7; D might be TRBD1 or TRBD2, each matching 5 bases. The CDR3 has 14 residues. The germline CDR1 and CDR2 sequences are LGHNT and FRNRAP. The ends were cut back, 7 bases at V and 6 bases at J, with 19 bases in the middle. CDR3 region: CASASTGQGGEQYF. The CDR3 nucleotides read TGTGCTAGTGCCTCAACGGGGCAGGGCGGCGAGCAGTACTTC.

The chain is built from TRBV4-1 and TRBJ2-7, with D maybe TRBD2 (6 bases). This CDR3 contains 14 residues. The V end lost 8 bases, the J end lost 4 bases, and 18 bases lay between the germline ends. Germline CDR1 is MGHRA and CDR2 is YSYEKL. DNA for the CDR3: TGCGCCAGCGGCTTAGCGGCAGCCGGATACGAGCAGTACTTC. Translated, it gives CASGLAAAGYEQYF.

This clonotype was counted a few times. The chain combines TRBV20-1 with TRBJ2-1; D is undetermined. The CDR3 has 16 amino acids. CDR1 and CDR2 from the germline V gene are DFQATT and SNEGSKA (reference sequence). V lost 3 bases to trimming and J lost 8 bases, with 23 bases between them. CDR3: CSARPTLSTRIHEQFF. The CDR3 DNA sequence: TGCAGTGCTAGGCCAACCCTCTCCACGAGGATCCATGAGCAGTTCTTC.

This clonotype was detected many times. This rearrangement joins TRBV10-3 to TRBJ2-1; no reliable D call. CDR3 length: 15 amino acids. Trimming removed 8 bases at V and 0 bases at J, with 14 bases between. CDR1 and CDR2 (germline): ENHRY, SYGVKD. DNA of the CDR3: TGTGCCATCGGGTTTCAGGTATCCTCCTACAATGAGCAGTTCTTC. Amino acid sequence: CAIGFQVSSYNEQFF.

In this sample, this clonotype turned up a few times. The chain is built from TRBV3-1 and TRBJ2-2; tentatively, D is TRBD1 (6 bases). V lost 0 bases to trimming and J lost 5 bases, with 13 bases between them. The CDR3 length is 16 residues. CDR1 LGHDT and CDR2 YNNKEL come from the germline V gene (reference sequence). Written as DNA, the CDR3 is TGTGCCAGCAGCCAAGATCTCACAGGGCGGACCGGGGAGCTGTTTTTT. It encodes CASSQDLTGRTGELFF.

In its sample, this clonotype was seen many times. The junction and the germline gene differ at one end; a read error may be behind it. The chain uses TRBV5-1 and TRBJ1-1; D call uncertain. The CDR3 spans 13 residues. Per the germline V gene, CDR1 is SGHRS and CDR2 is YFSETQ. As DNA, the CDR3 is TGTGCCAGCAGTTGGACTGGGGACACTGAAGCTTTCTTT. Residues: CASSWTGDTEAFF. Full variable domain (missing parts from reference TRBV5-1 and TRBJ1-1): KAGVTQTPRYLIKTRGQQVTLSCSPISGHRSVSWYQQTPGQGLQFLFEYFSETQRNKGNFPGRFSGRQFSNSRSEMNVSTLELGDSALYLCASSWTGDTEAFFGQGTRLTVV.

This clonotype was seen at least ten times. This CDR3 is CASSNRTSGYNEQFF. For the CDR3, the DNA is TGTGCCAGTAGTAACCGGACTAGCGGTTACAATGAGCAGTTCTTC. The chain uses TRBV19 and TRBJ2-1; 10 bases line up with TRBD2. Germline V CDR1 and CDR2: LNHDA, SQIVND (reference sequence). The CDR3 covers 15 residues. V dropped 4 bases and J dropped 4; count of bases not matched to a gene: 4.

This clonotype has at least ten counts. The chain uses TRBV5-1 and TRBJ2-5; D unresolved. The CDR3 is made up of 14 amino acids. V lost 7 bases, J lost 4 bases, and 17 bases lay in between. Germline CDR1 and CDR2: SGHRS and YFSETQ. CDR3 amino acids: CASGLRLGRETQYF. In nucleotides, the CDR3 is TGCGCCAGCGGGCTCAGGCTTGGGCGAGAGACCCAGTACTTC.

The V gene is TRBV7-8, the J gene TRBJ2-7; D is ambiguous. The CDR3 totals 14 residues. Germline-derived CDR1 and CDR2 are SGHVS and FQNEAQ. V was shortened by 1 base and J by 6 bases, with 13 bases between the two germline ends. CDR3 region: CASSLVESRPEQYF. The CDR3 DNA is TGTGCCAGCAGCTTAGTTGAGTCTAGGCCCGAGCAGTACTTC.

This clonotype was found a few times. CDR3 sequence reads: CASSHGVVPNEQFF. CDR3 nucleotide sequence: TGCGCCAGCAGCCACGGGGTAGTACCCAATGAGCAGTTCTTC. The chain joins TRBV4-1 to TRBJ2-1; D might be TRBD2 (5 bases). Germline values: CDR1 MGHRA, CDR2 YSYEKL. The V end was cut by 3 bases, the J end by 6 bases, with 12 bases between. This CDR3 has 14 amino acids.

The sample holds a few counts of this clonotype. The V call is TRBV4-1, the J call TRBJ1-1, with D perhaps TRBD1 (5 bases). Germline V gives CDR1 MGHRA, CDR2 YSYEKL. The CDR3 extends over 13 amino acids. Trimming removed 2 bases at V and 8 bases at J, with 12 bases between. The CDR3 DNA sequence: TGCGCCAGCAGCCAATTTGACGGGGGAGAAGCTTTCTTT. This sequence encodes CASSQFDGGEAFF.

The J gene is TRBJ2-1, the V gene TRBV9; 8 bases are shared with TRBD2. Germline V gives CDR1 SGDLS, CDR2 YYNGEE. V lost 6 bases and J lost 7; bases outside the gene matches: 12. This CDR3 contains 15 residues. Here the CDR3 DNA reads TGTGCCAGCACCAGAGCGGGAGCCCTCGGAAATGAGCAGTTCTTC. It is translated as CASTRAGALGNEQFF.

The chain links TRBV4-3 to TRBJ2-5; D unresolved. Germline lookup yields CDR1 LGHNA and CDR2 YSLEER. This CDR3 has 16 residues. With 1 base removed from V and 5 bases from J, the gap between germline ends came to 17 bases. The CDR3 DNA reads TGCGCCAGCAGCCAAGCACCCTCCGGACGGTCGGAGACCCAGTACTTC. Amino acid sequence: CASSQAPSGRSETQYF.

This clonotype was counted a few times. The J gene is TRBJ2-1, the V gene TRBV27, with D maybe TRBD2 (6 bases). V lost 5 bases to trimming and J lost 6 bases, with 14 bases between them. The CDR3 totals 14 residues. Germline values: CDR1 MNHEY, CDR2 SMNVEV (reference sequence). The DNA of the CDR3 is TGTGCCAGCAGTGTAGCGGTCCTCGCCAATGAGCAGTTCTTC. Amino acids: CASSVAVLANEQFF.

The chain links TRBV6-6 to TRBJ2-1; 9 nucleotides agree with TRBD2. The V gene's germline CDR1 is MNHNY and CDR2 SVGAGI (reference sequence). V lost 4 bases to trimming and J lost 9 bases; unmatched junction nucleotides: 13. The CDR3 is made up of 16 amino acids. The CDR3 reads CASSLVSGRRDSEQFF. In DNA, the CDR3 is TGTGCCAGCAGTTTGGTTAGCGGGAGAAGGGATAGTGAGCAGTTCTTC.

About this clonotype itself: One end of the junction varies from germline; a read error may be responsible. The chain uses TRBV6-2 or TRBV6-3 and TRBJ1-3; D is unresolved. Germline V CDR1 and CDR2: MNHEY, SVGEGT. The CDR3 covers 13 residues. CDR3 coding DNA: TGTGCGAGCATCGATGGACCTAGAAACACCATATATTTT. Its translation: CASIDGPRNTIYF.

This chain connects TRBV6-5 to TRBJ1-2; maybe TRBD1 (5 bases). Germline CDR1 MNHEY, CDR2 SVGAGI. The CDR3 loop spans 16 amino acids. Trimming cost V 0 bases and J 0 bases, with 11 bases left between them. CDR3 region: CASSYSARAANYGYTF. The CDR3 bases are TGTGCCAGCAGTTACTCTGCCAGGGCCGCTAACTATGGCTACACCTTC.

This clonotype appeared a few times. At one boundary the junction diverges from the germline segment, which might be a read error. V is TRBV18 and J is TRBJ1-5, with unresolved D. CDR1 is KGHSH, CDR2 LQKENI, per germline. The CDR3 is 14 amino acids. As DNA, the CDR3 is TGTGCCAGCTCTCCCAATTTGAGCATTCAGCCCCAGCATTTT. It yields the protein CASSPNLSIQPQHF.

The chain couples TRBV20-1 to TRBJ1-2, with D possibly matching TRBD1 (6 bases). Germline CDR1 DFQATT, CDR2 SNEGSKA (reference sequence). Trimming stripped 7 bases from V and 8 bases from J, with 17 bases between. The CDR3 loop spans 12 amino acids. The CDR3 bases are TGCAGTGTTCCACAGGGAGTATACGGCTACACCTTC. Its translation is CSVPQGVYGYTF.

Only a few counts were recorded for this clonotype. The chain uses TRBV5-1 and TRBJ2-3; D is uncertain. Trimming removed 2 bases at V and 3 bases at J, with 16 bases between. This CDR3 is built from 16 residues. CDR1 and CDR2 from the germline V gene are SGHRS and YFSETQ. CDR3 region: CASSFSSDILTDTQYF. Here the CDR3 DNA reads TGCGCCAGCAGCTTTTCATCCGACATTCTAACAGATACGCAGTATTTT.

The rearrangement links TRBV7-2 to TRBJ2-1; D might be TRBD1 or TRBD2, each matching 7 bases. CDR3 length: 15 amino acids. V shed 11 bases and J shed 7 bases, with 24 bases lying between them. Looked up from germline, CDR1 is SGHTA and CDR2 is FQGNSA. The DNA for the CDR3 is TGTGCCTCCTCCCAGGGGGGGCGGTTTGCGAATGAGCAGTTCTTC. Protein sequence: CASSQGGRFANEQFF.

The rearrangement uses TRBV11-1 and TRBJ2-7, with 7 bases lining up with TRBD2. The germline V gene has CDR1 SGHAT and CDR2 FQDESV (reference sequence). With V trimmed by 4 bases and J by 6 bases, 12 bases remained unmatched. CDR3 size: 15 residues. CDR3 in amino acids: CASSSVGLESSEQYF. In DNA form, the CDR3 reads TGTGCCAGCAGCTCCGTCGGACTAGAATCAAGCGAGCAGTACTTC.

This clonotype was detected only a few times. CDR3 DNA: TGTGCCAGCAGCTATGATACCCCGGGACAGGGAATCAATGAGCAGTTCTTC. This gives the protein CASSYDTPGQGINEQFF. The chain combines TRBV7-9 with TRBJ2-1; 9 bases match TRBD1. V was pared by 4 bases and J by 6 bases, with 13 bases of the junction left unmatched. Per the germline V gene, CDR1 is SEHNR and CDR2 is FQNEAQ (reference sequence). The CDR3 runs 17 residues.

The sample holds a few counts of this clonotype. This sequence joins TRBV10-3 and TRBJ2-7, with a weak D call TRBD2 (7 bases). CDR1 and CDR2 from the germline V gene are ENHRY and SYGVKD. The V and J ends lost 5 bases and 7 bases respectively, with 15 bases between them. The CDR3 loop spans 13 amino acids. The CDR3 spells CAISWGGGREQYF. CDR3 DNA sequence: TGTGCCATCAGTTGGGGAGGGGGTCGTGAGCAGTACTTC.

This clonotype has a count of ten or more. The V call is TRBV7-8, the J call TRBJ2-7, with D possibly being TRBD1 (6 bases). The CDR3 is 15 amino acids. The V end lost 0 bases, the J end lost 7 bases, and 16 bases lay between the germline ends. Germline V CDR1 and CDR2: SGHVS, FQNEAQ. The CDR3 sequence: CASSLAEVRGVEQYF. CDR3 in DNA: TGTGCCAGCAGCTTAGCGGAGGTCAGGGGTGTTGAGCAGTACTTC.

This clonotype was detected only a few times. The chain joins TRBV24-1 to TRBJ2-6, with 7 bases matching TRBD1. V lost 11 bases, J lost 2 bases, and 2 bases stayed unmatched. CDR1 and CDR2 from the germline V gene are KGHDR and SFDVKD. The CDR3 has 13 residues. The CDR3 DNA is TGTGCCATACAGGGGCCTGGGGCCAACGTCCTGACTTTC. Its translation: CAIQGPGANVLTF.

The chain has TRBV20-1 and TRBJ2-2; D is unclear. The CDR3 sequence is 14 residues long. Germline CDR1 and CDR2: DFQATT and SNEGSKA (reference sequence). The germline V and J ends were trimmed by 2 bases and 1 base, with 8 bases remaining between them. CDR3 in DNA: TGCAGTGCTAGAAAAGGCGGGAACACCGGGGAGCTGTTTTTT. Encoded protein: CSARKGGNTGELFF.